This T cell receptor beta chain was recorded in a study of OX40 agonist ivuxolimab in advanced cancers. For the study in its entirety: The costimulatory receptor OX40 (CD134) was targeted by ivuxolimab, a fully human IgG2 agonistic monoclonal antibody. Intravenous ivuxolimab was administered to patients every 2 weeks at six dose levels: 0.01, 0.1, 0.3, 1.5, 3 and 10 mg/kg. Among the 52 dose-escalation patients, 19 had hepatocellular carcinoma, roughly 15 melanoma, 9 renal cell carcinoma and 9 head and neck cancer. In the dose-escalation cohort, 65% to 90% of patients were male, and the mean age was approximately 60 years, with a range of roughly 23 to 85. Prior anti-PD-1, anti-PD-L1 or anti-CTLA-4 therapy was permitted, and checkpoint inhibitors had been received by about 44% of dose-escalation patients. Partial responses occurred in three dose-escalation patients, of whom one had hepatocellular carcinoma and two had cutaneous melanoma. Peripheral TCRbeta sequencing was intended to test whether TCR sequence diversity was altered and clonal T-cell expansion was caused by ivuxolimab. The paper describes the monotherapy dose-escalation part (N of about 54 patients) of the phase I trial of ivuxolimab.

The paper as a whole reports these results and caveats: At doses of 0.1 to 3.0 mg/kg, clonal expansion of both CD4+ and CD8+ blood T cells was observed from baseline to week 6. After ivuxolimab, more expanded clones were found on average in CD8+ T cells than in CD4+ T cells. In partial responders in the 0.1-3.0 mg/kg groups, normalized peripheral clonal expansion was found to be among the lowest, especially among CD8+ T cells. Antigen specificity was not determined for the clonally expanded peripheral T cells. Low levels of normalized T-cell clonal expansion were also seen in some nonresponding patients.

A remark on this clone: Its cognate antigen has yet to be identified. The input lacks base qualities; no much larger clone sits a single base away.

The trial excluded patients who had a history of autoimmune disease or who were on systemic immunosuppression. In every dose cohort, peripheral blood was drawn for TCR sequencing at baseline, cycle 4 day 1, and cycle 7 day 1. The samples were drawn from a first-in-human, open-label, multicenter phase I dose-escalation trial of ivuxolimab. Adults with locally advanced or metastatic head and neck squamous cell, hepatocellular, melanoma or renal cell carcinoma were enrolled in the trial. Before TCR sequencing, CD4+ T cells and CD8+ T cells from peripheral blood were sorted into separate populations. For sequencing of the TCRbeta CDR3 region, genomic DNA was extracted from the sorted cells. TCRbeta CDR3 regions were sequenced using the immunoSEQ Assay. The table was pulled from immuneACCESS by TCRdb, which kept in-frame rearrangements only. Such tables lose some clones; where checked, under half of the loss comes from unresolved V genes, and the rest has no known cause. This sample holds about 86,000 clones; roughly 89% were observed only once. The ten biggest clones cover roughly 8.7% of the sample.

Trimming at the junction amounts to 2 bases on V and 5 bases on J, and the germline ends lie 7 bases apart. CDR1 and CDR2 are read off the germline V gene as SGHTA and FQGTGA. The CDR3 runs 13 residues from the cysteine to the phenylalanine. The kept DNA is CDR3 alone, 39 bases in frame from the first base. In this chain, TRBV7-3 is recombined with TRBJ2-1; the D gene lacks a confident call. The starting material was CD4+ or CD8+ T cells sorted from blood, obtained in a trial of the OX40 agonist ivuxolimab. The receptor's source is an adult with an advanced solid tumor such as melanoma, head and neck, liver or kidney cancer. The sequence in DNA is TGTGCCAGCAGCTTAGGGCTTAACAATGAGCAGTTCTTC. Translated, it reads CASSLGLNNEQFF.